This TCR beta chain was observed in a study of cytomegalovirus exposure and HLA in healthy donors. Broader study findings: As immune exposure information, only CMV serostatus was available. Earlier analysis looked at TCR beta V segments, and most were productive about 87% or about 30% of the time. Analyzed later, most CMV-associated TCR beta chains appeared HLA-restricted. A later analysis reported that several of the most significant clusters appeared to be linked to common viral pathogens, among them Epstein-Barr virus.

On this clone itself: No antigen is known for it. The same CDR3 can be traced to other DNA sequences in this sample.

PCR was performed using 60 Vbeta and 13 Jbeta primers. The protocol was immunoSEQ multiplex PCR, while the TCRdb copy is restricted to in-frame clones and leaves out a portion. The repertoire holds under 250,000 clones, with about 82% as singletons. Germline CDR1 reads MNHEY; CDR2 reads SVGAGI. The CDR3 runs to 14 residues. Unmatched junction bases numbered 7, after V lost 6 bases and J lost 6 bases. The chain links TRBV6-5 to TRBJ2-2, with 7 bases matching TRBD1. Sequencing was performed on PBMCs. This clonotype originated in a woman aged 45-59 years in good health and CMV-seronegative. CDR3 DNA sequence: TGTGCCAGCAGCAGACAGGGTGGGGCCGGGGAGCTGTTTTTT. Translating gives CASSRQGGAGELFF.